The source of this T cell receptor beta chain is a study of OX40 agonist ivuxolimab in advanced cancers. About the study: Cohort: around 83% men, mean age 60, aged about 20 to 80.

Produced via immunoSEQ multiplex PCR; TCRdb's table is partial and in-frame only. The data contain over 55,000 clones, just under 90% of them seen just once; the ten biggest clones take up 1.9%. Note on this clone: Antigen specificity is unknown.

CDR3 size: 13 residues. Germline CDR1 is SGHRS and CDR2 is YFSETQ. Trimming pared 0 bases from V and 8 bases from J, leaving 11 bases between. Findings and caveats of the study: Blood T cells, both CD4+ and CD8+, expanded clonally by week 6 at 0.1 to 3.0 mg/kg.

The gene calls are TRBV5-1 and TRBJ1-1; D remains unclear. The source material was CD4+ or CD8+ T cells sorted from blood, sampled in a trial of the OX40 agonist ivuxolimab. The sequence came from an adult with an advanced solid tumor such as melanoma, head and neck, liver or kidney cancer. The CDR3 loop reads CASSLAGREEAFF. For the CDR3, the DNA is TGCGCCAGCAGCTTGGCCGGCCGTGAGGAAGCTTTCTTT.